The T cell receptor beta chain described here comes from a study of stem cell transplantation in POMP-related autoinflammatory disease. This clone was seen a handful of times. Its antigen is currently unknown. Generated by immunoSEQ multiplex PCR, the TCRdb table keeps only in-frame clones and is missing some. The table has more than 25,000 clones, around 90% seen once. The study's findings and limits: Patients with PRAID showed a restricted number of unique TRB V-J gene pairings.

Between the trimmed V and J ends, which lost 5 bases and 0 bases, there was a span of 8 bases. The CDR3 totals 13 residues. Per germline, CDR1 MNHEY and CDR2 SVGAGI. The receptor was isolated from a human donor with POMP-related autoinflammation and immune dysregulation (PRAID). The sample here was CD4+ T cells from PBMCs, taken before stem cell transplantation. This sequence joins TRBV6-5 and TRBJ2-7; D ambiguous. CDR3 protein: CASSHDPSYEQYF. CDR3 bases: TGTGCCAGCAGTCACGATCCCTCCTACGAGCAGTACTTC.